A selection of T cell receptor beta chains follows, all from one sample in a study of blood T cell repertoires in COVID-19. TCRdb's table, derived via immunoSEQ multiplex PCR, lists solely in-frame clones and lacks some. The sample contains about 9,600 clones, approximately 90% of which appear only once. The specimen sequenced was peripheral blood. Receptors originate from a human donor in a cohort sampled during active COVID-19. CDR3s include the opening cysteine and the closing phenylalanine or tryptophan. D genes are given only for firm matches. Clone size is stated in some rows and not others, as once, few, many or a class when expanded.

d_call: -
clone_size: once
v_call: TRBV2
j_call: TRBJ1-3
cdr3_aa: CASSPGEAGNTIYF
cdr3_nt: TGTGCCAGCAGCCCGGGAGAAGCTGGAAACACCATATATTTT

d_call: TRBD1
clone_size: -
v_call: TRBV2
j_call: TRBJ1-6
cdr3_aa: CASRGTVGNSPLHF
cdr3_nt: TGTGCCAGCAGAGGGACAGTTGGGAATTCACCCCTCCACTTT

d_call: TRBD2
clone_size: -
v_call: TRBV7-2
j_call: TRBJ2-3
cdr3_aa: CASTVTGLASGQYF
cdr3_nt: TGTGCCAGCACCGTAACAGGACTAGCGAGCGGGCAGTATTTT

d_call: -
clone_size: -
v_call: TRBV6-5
j_call: TRBJ1-2
cdr3_aa: CASSYSNQGPNYGYTF
cdr3_nt: TGTGCCAGCAGTTACTCGAACCAGGGCCCTAACTATGGCTACACCTTC

d_call: TRBD2
clone_size: few
v_call: TRBV10-3
j_call: TRBJ2-7
cdr3_aa: CAISLSGSSYEQYF
cdr3_nt: TGTGCCATCAGCCTGAGCGGGAGCTCCTACGAGCAGTACTTC

d_call: -
clone_size: -
v_call: TRBV18
j_call: TRBJ1-1
cdr3_aa: CASSVLGGSMNTEAFF
cdr3_nt: TGTGCCAGCTCCGTGCTCGGGGGTTCGATGAACACTGAAGCTTTCTTT

d_call: TRBD2
clone_size: large
v_call: TRBV7-9
j_call: TRBJ2-2
cdr3_aa: CASSYPSGGAGNTGELFF
cdr3_nt: TGTGCCAGCAGCTATCCTAGCGGGGGGGCCGGGAACACCGGGGAGCTGTTTTTT

d_call: -
clone_size: -
v_call: TRBV19
j_call: TRBJ2-7
cdr3_aa: CASSGRGPYEQYF
cdr3_nt: TGTGCCAGTAGTGGCAGGGGTCCCTACGAGCAGTACTTC

d_call: -
clone_size: -
v_call: TRBV6-5
j_call: TRBJ1-4
cdr3_aa: CASGGELSANEKLFF
cdr3_nt: TGTGCCAGCGGAGGGGAATTATCGGCTAATGAAAAACTGTTTTTT

d_call: -
clone_size: -
v_call: TRBV2
j_call: TRBJ2-7
cdr3_aa: CASSGNREGAYEQYF
cdr3_nt: TGTGCCAGCAGTGGCAACAGGGAAGGAGCCTACGAGCAGTACTTC

d_call: -
clone_size: -
v_call: TRBV27
j_call: TRBJ2-1
cdr3_aa: CASSPDTHNEQFF
cdr3_nt: TGTGCCAGCAGTCCGGACACCCACAATGAGCAGTTCTTC

d_call: -
clone_size: -
v_call: TRBV19
j_call: TRBJ1-3
cdr3_aa: CASPRVSGNTIYF
cdr3_nt: TGTGCCAGTCCAAGAGTCTCTGGAAACACCATATATTTT

d_call: -
clone_size: -
v_call: TRBV20-1
j_call: TRBJ2-1
cdr3_aa: CSARAYNEQFF
cdr3_nt: TGCAGTGCTAGAGCTTACAATGAGCAGTTCTTC

d_call: TRBD2
clone_size: -
v_call: TRBV27
j_call: TRBJ2-7
cdr3_aa: CASSHGGAYEQYF
cdr3_nt: TGTGCCAGCAGCCACGGGGGGGCCTACGAGCAGTACTTC

d_call: -
clone_size: once
v_call: TRBV6-5
j_call: TRBJ2-7
cdr3_aa: CASRRHLSYEQYF
cdr3_nt: TGTGCCAGCAGGAGACACCTCTCCTACGAGCAGTACTTC

d_call: -
clone_size: -
v_call: TRBV16
j_call: TRBJ1-1
cdr3_aa: CASSQFTSLRVTEAFF
cdr3_nt: TGTGCCAGCAGCCAATTTACTTCCCTACGGGTTACTGAAGCTTTCTTT

d_call: TRBD1
clone_size: once
v_call: TRBV7-7
j_call: TRBJ1-1
cdr3_aa: CASSLTGQGGTEAFF
cdr3_nt: TGTGCTAGCAGCTTAACGGGACAGGGAGGCACTGAAGCTTTCTTT

d_call: -
clone_size: -
v_call: TRBV5-1
j_call: TRBJ2-7
cdr3_aa: CASSLVTGQGFSTYEQYF
cdr3_nt: TGCGCCAGCAGCTTGGTGACAGGTCAGGGGTTTAGTACCTACGAGCAGTACTTC

d_call: TRBD2
clone_size: -
v_call: TRBV6-5
j_call: TRBJ2-7
cdr3_aa: CASSYSLAGLYEQYF
cdr3_nt: TGTGCCAGCAGTTACAGTCTAGCGGGACTCTACGAGCAGTACTTC

d_call: -
clone_size: -
v_call: TRBV30
j_call: TRBJ2-6
cdr3_aa: CAWSVALANVLTF
cdr3_nt: TGTGCCTGGAGTGTAGCTCTGGCCAACGTCCTGACTTTC

d_call: -
clone_size: -
v_call: TRBV13
j_call: TRBJ1-1
cdr3_aa: CASSRRSSGAMNTEAFF
cdr3_nt: TGTGCCAGCAGCCGTAGATCATCAGGGGCGATGAACACTGAAGCTTTCTTT

d_call: -
clone_size: few
v_call: TRBV4-2
j_call: TRBJ1-6
cdr3_aa: CASSPRQDPTGSPLHF
cdr3_nt: TGTGCCAGCAGCCCACGACAGGACCCCACGGGGTCACCCCTCCACTTT

d_call: TRBD1
clone_size: once
v_call: TRBV19
j_call: TRBJ1-4
cdr3_aa: CASSIGGTGPEKLFF
cdr3_nt: TGTGCCAGTAGTATAGGCGGGACAGGGCCCGAAAAACTGTTTTTT

d_call: TRBD1
clone_size: -
v_call: TRBV7-3
j_call: TRBJ1-1
cdr3_aa: CASSLSGTGLEAFF
cdr3_nt: TGTGCCAGCAGCCTATCCGGGACAGGACTTGAAGCTTTCTTT

d_call: -
clone_size: -
v_call: TRBV7-9
j_call: TRBJ2-3
cdr3_aa: CASSPPGVSTDTQYF
cdr3_nt: TGTGCCAGCAGCCCACCGGGTGTGTCAACAGATACGCAGTATTTT

d_call: TRBD1
clone_size: -
v_call: TRBV28
j_call: TRBJ2-5
cdr3_aa: CASSPGQGFETQYF
cdr3_nt: TGTGCCAGCAGCCCGGGACAGGGCTTTGAGACCCAGTACTTC

d_call: -
clone_size: -
v_call: TRBV5-1
j_call: TRBJ1-1
cdr3_aa: CASSSGQFNTEAFF
cdr3_nt: TGCGCCAGCAGCTCCGGACAGTTCAACACTGAAGCTTTCTTT

d_call: TRBD2
clone_size: -
v_call: TRBV27
j_call: TRBJ2-1
cdr3_aa: CASSSPLAGVIYEQFF
cdr3_nt: TGTGCCAGCAGTTCCCCTCTAGCGGGGGTTATCTATGAGCAGTTCTTC

d_call: TRBD2
clone_size: few
v_call: TRBV2
j_call: TRBJ2-7
cdr3_aa: CATHRARGDEQYF
cdr3_nt: TGTGCCACCCACCGGGCCCGGGGGGACGAGCAGTACTTC

d_call: TRBD2
clone_size: -
v_call: TRBV5-1
j_call: TRBJ2-1
cdr3_aa: CASSTGLAGGIDEQFF
cdr3_nt: TGCGCCAGCAGTACGGGACTAGCGGGGGGGATCGATGAGCAGTTCTTC

d_call: -
clone_size: once
v_call: TRBV5-4
j_call: TRBJ2-1
cdr3_aa: CASSLVPPRGNEQFF
cdr3_nt: TGTGCCAGCAGCTTGGTGCCCCCTCGAGGCAATGAGCAGTTCTTC

d_call: -
clone_size: -
v_call: TRBV7-9
j_call: TRBJ2-7
cdr3_aa: CASSLAPSSTYEQYF
cdr3_nt: TGTGCCAGCAGCTTAGCGCCCTCGTCTACCTACGAGCAGTACTTC

d_call: -
clone_size: once
v_call: TRBV7-8
j_call: TRBJ2-3
cdr3_aa: CASSLSAPGFVSDTQYF
cdr3_nt: TGTGCCAGCAGCCTCTCGGCTCCGGGATTTGTCTCAGATACGCAGTATTTT

d_call: -
clone_size: -
v_call: TRBV7-7
j_call: TRBJ2-5
cdr3_aa: CASSLRQSMETQYF
cdr3_nt: TGTGCTAGCAGCTTACGACAGTCTATGGAGACCCAGTACTTC

d_call: -
clone_size: -
v_call: TRBV2
j_call: TRBJ1-1
cdr3_aa: CASSREMNTEAFF
cdr3_nt: TGTGCCAGCTCCAGGGAAATGAACACTGAAGCTTTCTTT

d_call: -
clone_size: -
v_call: TRBV30
j_call: TRBJ1-5
cdr3_aa: CAWSREVGQPQHF
cdr3_nt: TGTGCCTGGAGTCGAGAAGTTGGTCAGCCCCAGCATTTT

d_call: -
clone_size: -
v_call: TRBV5-1
j_call: TRBJ1-2
cdr3_aa: CASSEAGTNYGYTF
cdr3_nt: TGCGCCAGCAGCGAAGCAGGGACTAACTATGGCTACACCTTC

d_call: TRBD1
clone_size: -
v_call: TRBV6-5
j_call: TRBJ1-2
cdr3_aa: CASSYNRGHGYTF
cdr3_nt: TGTGCCAGCAGTTACAACAGGGGACATGGCTACACCTTC

d_call: TRBD1
clone_size: -
v_call: TRBV30
j_call: TRBJ1-1
cdr3_aa: CAWDDRVTEAFF
cdr3_nt: TGTGCCTGGGACGACAGGGTTACTGAAGCTTTCTTT

d_call: -
clone_size: -
v_call: TRBV4-2
j_call: TRBJ1-1
cdr3_aa: CASSQTLAGNTEAFF
cdr3_nt: TGTGCCAGCAGCCAAACTCTCGCAGGGAACACTGAAGCTTTCTTT

d_call: TRBD1
clone_size: -
v_call: TRBV7-9
j_call: TRBJ2-3
cdr3_aa: CASSFIQGIVDTQYF
cdr3_nt: TGTGCCAGCAGCTTCATACAGGGGATAGTGGATACGCAGTATTTT

d_call: -
clone_size: once
v_call: TRBV9
j_call: TRBJ1-2
cdr3_aa: CASSVGQQGSYGYTF
cdr3_nt: TGTGCCAGCAGCGTGGGCCAGCAGGGTAGCTATGGCTACACCTTC

d_call: -
clone_size: -
v_call: TRBV13
j_call: TRBJ2-7
cdr3_aa: CASSPRAGREYEQYF
cdr3_nt: TGTGCCAGCAGCCCCAGGGCCGGGCGGGAATACGAGCAGTACTTC

d_call: -
clone_size: -
v_call: TRBV2
j_call: TRBJ2-2
cdr3_aa: CAGRAGVHGELFF
cdr3_nt: TGTGCCGGTAGGGCAGGGGTCCACGGGGAGCTGTTTTTT

d_call: -
clone_size: -
v_call: TRBV3-1/TRBV3-2
j_call: TRBJ1-3
cdr3_aa: CASSQAQVGNTIYF
cdr3_nt: TGTGCCAGCAGCCAAGCACAGGTCGGAAACACCATATATTTT

d_call: -
clone_size: once
v_call: TRBV5-8
j_call: TRBJ2-7
cdr3_aa: CASSLVVLGGTYEQYF
cdr3_nt: TGTGCCAGCAGCTTGGTCGTCTTGGGCGGGACCTACGAGCAGTACTTC

d_call: -
clone_size: -
v_call: TRBV10-2
j_call: TRBJ2-2
cdr3_aa: CASSVGGTGELFF
cdr3_nt: TGCGCCAGCAGTGTTGGAGGCACCGGGGAGCTGTTTTTT

d_call: -
clone_size: -
v_call: TRBV3-1/TRBV3-2
j_call: TRBJ1-5
cdr3_aa: CASSLGPGVGGGQPQHF
cdr3_nt: TGTGCCAGCAGCCTTGGGCCCGGGGTTGGGGGAGGTCAGCCCCAGCATTTT

d_call: -
clone_size: -
v_call: TRBV4-1
j_call: TRBJ1-5
cdr3_aa: CASSQSTAQPQHF
cdr3_nt: TGCGCCAGCAGCCAAAGCACAGCTCAGCCCCAGCATTTT

d_call: -
clone_size: -
v_call: TRBV7-9
j_call: TRBJ1-1
cdr3_aa: CASSEQGQRGAFF
cdr3_nt: TGTGCCAGCAGCGAACAGGGTCAGAGGGGGGCTTTCTTT

d_call: -
clone_size: -
v_call: TRBV3-1/TRBV3-2
j_call: TRBJ1-2
cdr3_aa: CASSQVLGVGYGYTF
cdr3_nt: TGTGCCAGCAGCCAAGTATTAGGGGTGGGCTATGGCTACACCTTC